The present T cell receptor (beta chain) was sequenced within a study of blood T cells in healthy people across ages. Trimming at V came to 3 bases and at J to 3 bases, leaving 6 bases not matched to a gene. Germline assignment: CDR1 MGHDK and CDR2 SYGVNS. This CDR3 spans 15 amino acids. Alongside a J-beta primer mix, a sample-barcoded 5' primer served in a second PCR lasting 7 to 11 cycles. TCRdb re-called the 5' RACE reads with MiXCR, one entry per CDR3 protein. The table lists some 1.4 million distinct CDR3 sequences, about 43% of them singletons. On this clonotype: Its antigen is undetermined.

General study findings and limits: Across the age range, TCR beta diversity per million T cells fell in a roughly linear way.

The sequence was obtained from a woman under 30 in good health. The rearrangement joins TRBV25-1 to TRBJ2-7, with 9 nucleotides matching TRBD2. Sequences were obtained from blood. The CDR3, as DNA: TGTGCCAGCAGTGAGTCTCTAGCGGGGATCTACGAGCAGTACTTC. As protein: CASSESLAGIYEQYF.